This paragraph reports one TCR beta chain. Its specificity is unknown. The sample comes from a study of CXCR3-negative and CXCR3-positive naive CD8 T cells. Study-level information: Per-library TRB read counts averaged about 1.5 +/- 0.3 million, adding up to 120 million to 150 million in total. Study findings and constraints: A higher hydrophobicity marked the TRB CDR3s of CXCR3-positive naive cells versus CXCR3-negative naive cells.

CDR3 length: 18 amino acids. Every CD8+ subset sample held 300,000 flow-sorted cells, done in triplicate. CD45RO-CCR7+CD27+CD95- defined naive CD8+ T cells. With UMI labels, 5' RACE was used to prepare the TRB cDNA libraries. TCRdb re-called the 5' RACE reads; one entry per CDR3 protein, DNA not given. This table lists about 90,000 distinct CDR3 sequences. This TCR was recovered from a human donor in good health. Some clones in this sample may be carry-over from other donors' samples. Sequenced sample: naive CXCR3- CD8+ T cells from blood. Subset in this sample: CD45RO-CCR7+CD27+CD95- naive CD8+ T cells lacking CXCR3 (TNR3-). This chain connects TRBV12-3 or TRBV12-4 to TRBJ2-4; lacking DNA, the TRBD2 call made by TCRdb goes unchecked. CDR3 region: CASSRLAELSLAKNIQYF.